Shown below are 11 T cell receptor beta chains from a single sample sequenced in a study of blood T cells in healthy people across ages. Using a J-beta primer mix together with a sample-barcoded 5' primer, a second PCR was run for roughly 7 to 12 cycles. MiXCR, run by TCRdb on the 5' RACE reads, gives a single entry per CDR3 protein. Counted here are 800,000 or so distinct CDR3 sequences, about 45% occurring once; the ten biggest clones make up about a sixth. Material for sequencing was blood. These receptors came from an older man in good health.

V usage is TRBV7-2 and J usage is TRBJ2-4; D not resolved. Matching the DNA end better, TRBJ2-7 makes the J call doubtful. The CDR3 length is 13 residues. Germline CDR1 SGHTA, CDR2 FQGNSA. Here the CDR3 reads CASNPGRTYEQYF. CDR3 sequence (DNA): TGTGCCAGCAATCCAGGCAGGACCTACGAGCAGTACTTC.

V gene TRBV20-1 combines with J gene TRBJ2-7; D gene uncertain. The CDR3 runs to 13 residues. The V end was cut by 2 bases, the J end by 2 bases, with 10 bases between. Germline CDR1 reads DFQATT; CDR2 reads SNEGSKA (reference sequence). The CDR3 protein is CSARSTATYEQYF. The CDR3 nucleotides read TGCAGTGCTAGATCCACAGCTACCTACGAGCAGTACTTC.

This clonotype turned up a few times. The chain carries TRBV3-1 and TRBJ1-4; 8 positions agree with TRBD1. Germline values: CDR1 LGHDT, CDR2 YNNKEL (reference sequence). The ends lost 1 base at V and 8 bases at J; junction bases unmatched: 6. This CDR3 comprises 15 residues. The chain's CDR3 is CASSQATGAREKLFF. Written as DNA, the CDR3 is TGTGCCAGCAGCCAAGCGACAGGGGCGAGAGAAAAACTGTTTTTT. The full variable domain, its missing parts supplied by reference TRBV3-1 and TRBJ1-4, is DTAVSQTPKYLVTQMGNDKSIKCEQNLGHDTMYWYKQDSKKFLKIMFSYNNKELIINETVPNRFSPKSPDKAHLNLHINSLELGDSAVYFCASSQATGAREKLFFGSGTQLSVL.

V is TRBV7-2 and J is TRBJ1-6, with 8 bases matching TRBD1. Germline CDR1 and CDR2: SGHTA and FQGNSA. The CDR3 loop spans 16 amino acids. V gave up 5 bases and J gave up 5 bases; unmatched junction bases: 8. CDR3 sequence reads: CASSPQGTGNNSPLHF. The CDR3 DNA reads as TGTGCCAGCAGCCCGCAGGGGACAGGAAATAATTCACCCCTCCACTTT. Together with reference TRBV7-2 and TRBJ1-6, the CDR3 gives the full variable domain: GAGVSQSPSNKVTEKGKDVELRCDPISGHTALYWYRQSLGQGLEFLIYFQGNSAPDKSGLPSDRFSAERTGGSVSTLTIQRTQQEDSAVYLCASSPQGTGNNSPLHFGNGTRLTVT.

In DNA form, the CDR3 reads TGCAGCGGCGGGGACAGGGGGCAAGATACGCAGTATTTT. It translates to CSGGDRGQDTQYF. The chain has TRBV29-1 and TRBJ2-3, with TRBD1 matching 12 bases. Germline V CDR1 and CDR2: SQVTM, ANQGSEA. The length of the CDR3 is 13 residues. After removal of 7 bases from V and 5 bases from J, the junction contained 4 bases not matched to a gene.

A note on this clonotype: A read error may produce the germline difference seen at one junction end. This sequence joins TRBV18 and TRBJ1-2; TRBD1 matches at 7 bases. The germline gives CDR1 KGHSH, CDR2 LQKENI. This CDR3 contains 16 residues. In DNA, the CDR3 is TGTGCCAGCTCACCACGCTCTACAGGGGTTAACAATGGCTACACCTTC. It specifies CASSPRSTGVNNGYTF.

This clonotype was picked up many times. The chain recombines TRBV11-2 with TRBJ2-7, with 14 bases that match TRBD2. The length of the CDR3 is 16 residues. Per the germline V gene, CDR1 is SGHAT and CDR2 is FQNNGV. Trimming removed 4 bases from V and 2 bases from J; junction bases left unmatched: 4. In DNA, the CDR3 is TGTGCCAGCAGCTCGAGACTAGCGGGAGGGCCCTACGAGCAGTACTTC. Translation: CASSSRLAGGPYEQYF.

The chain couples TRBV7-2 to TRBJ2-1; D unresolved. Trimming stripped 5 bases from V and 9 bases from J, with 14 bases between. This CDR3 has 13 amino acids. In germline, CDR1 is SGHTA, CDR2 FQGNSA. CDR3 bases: TGTGCCAGCAGCGCTACCCTGACGGTTGAGCAGTTCTTC. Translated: CASSATLTVEQFF.

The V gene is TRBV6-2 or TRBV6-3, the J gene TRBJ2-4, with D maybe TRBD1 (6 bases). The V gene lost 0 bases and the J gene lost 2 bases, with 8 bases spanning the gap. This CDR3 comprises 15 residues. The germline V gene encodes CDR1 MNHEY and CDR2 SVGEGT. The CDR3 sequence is CASSYSTGPKNIQYF. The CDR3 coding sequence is TGTGCCAGCAGTTACTCGACAGGCCCCAAAAACATTCAGTACTTC.

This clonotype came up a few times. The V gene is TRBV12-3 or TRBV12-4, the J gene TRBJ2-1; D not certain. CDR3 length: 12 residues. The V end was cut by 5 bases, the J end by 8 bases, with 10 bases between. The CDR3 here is CASSTGRDEQFF. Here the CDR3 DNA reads TGTGCCAGCAGTACCGGAAGGGATGAGCAGTTCTTC.

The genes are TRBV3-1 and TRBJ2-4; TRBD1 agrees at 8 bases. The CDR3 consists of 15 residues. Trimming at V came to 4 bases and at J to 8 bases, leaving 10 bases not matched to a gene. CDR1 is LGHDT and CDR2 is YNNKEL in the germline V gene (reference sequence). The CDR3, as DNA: TGTGCCAGCAGCCCGGTGGGACAGGATGGGGACATTCAGTACTTC. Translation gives CASSPVGQDGDIQYF. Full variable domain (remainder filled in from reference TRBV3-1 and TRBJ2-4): DTAVSQTPKYLVTQMGNDKSIKCEQNLGHDTMYWYKQDSKKFLKIMFSYNNKELIINETVPNRFSPKSPDKAHLNLHINSLELGDSAVYFCASSPVGQDGDIQYFGAGTRLSVL.